This TCR beta chain was recorded in a study of blood T cell repertoires in COVID-19. Study details: Spain, Italy and the United States supplied samples that represented acute and convalescent COVID-19. PBMCs, B-cell-depleted T cells, or T cells provided the cDNA or gDNA that made up the material.

The CDR3 is 15 amino acids. CDR1 LNHDA and CDR2 SQIVND come from the germline V gene (reference sequence). The V end lost 1 base, the J end lost 7 bases, and 16 bases lay between the germline ends. As originally analysed: Nucleated cell counts were estimated from reference gene primer amplification. Clones were read by immunoSEQ multiplex PCR, and TCRdb kept only the in-frame ones, dropping some. V, J and clone size derive from that table, while D and trimming were established from the DNA sequence. The sample contains about 150,000 clones, 87% of which appear only once. The gene calls are TRBV19 and TRBJ1-2; D is unresolved. The sequence derives from a man older than 75 with acute or convalescent COVID-19. The sample taken for sequencing was peripheral blood. CDR3 coding DNA: TGTGCCAGTAGTATAGCGGTCTCCCCATCGGGTGGCTACACCTTC. It is translated as CASSIAVSPSGGYTF.